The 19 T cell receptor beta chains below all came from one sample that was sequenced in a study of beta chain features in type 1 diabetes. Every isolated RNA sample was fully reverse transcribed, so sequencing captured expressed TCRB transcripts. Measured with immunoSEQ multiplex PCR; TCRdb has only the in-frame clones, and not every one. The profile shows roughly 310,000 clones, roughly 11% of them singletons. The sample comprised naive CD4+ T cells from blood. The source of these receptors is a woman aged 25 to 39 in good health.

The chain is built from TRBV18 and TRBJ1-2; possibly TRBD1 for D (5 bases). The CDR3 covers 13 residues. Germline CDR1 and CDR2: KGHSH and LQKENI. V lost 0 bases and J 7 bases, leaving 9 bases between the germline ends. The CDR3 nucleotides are TGTGCCAGCTCACCACCCCAGGGAATTGGCTACACCTTC. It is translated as CASSPPQGIGYTF. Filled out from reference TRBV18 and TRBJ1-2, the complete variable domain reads NAGVMQNPRHLVRRRGQEARLRCSPMKGHSHVYWYRQLPEEGLKFMVYLQKENIIDESGMPKERFSAEFPKEGPSILRIQQVVRGDSAAYFCASSPPQGIGYTFGSGTRLTVV.

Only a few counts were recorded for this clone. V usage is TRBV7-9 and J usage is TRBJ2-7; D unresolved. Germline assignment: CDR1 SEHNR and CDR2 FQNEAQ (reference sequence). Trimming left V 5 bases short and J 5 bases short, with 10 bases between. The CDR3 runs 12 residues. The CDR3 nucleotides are TGTGCCAGCAGCCCGAGTGGGCACGAGCAGTACTTC. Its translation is CASSPSGHEQYF.

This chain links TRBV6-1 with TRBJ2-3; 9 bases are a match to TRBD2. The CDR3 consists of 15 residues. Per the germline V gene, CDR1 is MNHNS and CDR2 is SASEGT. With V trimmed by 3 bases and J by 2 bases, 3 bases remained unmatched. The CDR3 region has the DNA TGTGCCAGCAGTGAGAAGCGGGGGGTCACAGATACGCAGTATTTT. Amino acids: CASSEKRGVTDTQYF.

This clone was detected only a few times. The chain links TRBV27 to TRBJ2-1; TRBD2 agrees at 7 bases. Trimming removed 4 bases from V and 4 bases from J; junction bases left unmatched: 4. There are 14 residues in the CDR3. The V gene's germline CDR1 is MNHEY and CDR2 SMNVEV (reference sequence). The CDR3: CASSWEREYNEQFF. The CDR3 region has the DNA TGTGCCAGCAGTTGGGAGCGGGAATACAATGAGCAGTTCTTC.

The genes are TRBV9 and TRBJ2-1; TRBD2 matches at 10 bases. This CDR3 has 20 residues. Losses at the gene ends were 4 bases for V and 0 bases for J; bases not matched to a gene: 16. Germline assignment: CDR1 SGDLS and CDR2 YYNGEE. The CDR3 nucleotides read TGTGCCAGCAGCTTAACTTTCCGACTAGCGGGCTTAAGCTCCTACAATGAGCAGTTCTTC. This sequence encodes CASSLTFRLAGLSSYNEQFF. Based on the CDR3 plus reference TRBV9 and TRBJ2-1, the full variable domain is DSGVTQTPKHLITATGQRVTLRCSPRSGDLSVYWYQQSLDQGLQFLIQYYNGEERAKGNILERFSAQQFPDLHSELNLSSLELGDSALYFCASSLTFRLAGLSSYNEQFFGPGTRLTVL.

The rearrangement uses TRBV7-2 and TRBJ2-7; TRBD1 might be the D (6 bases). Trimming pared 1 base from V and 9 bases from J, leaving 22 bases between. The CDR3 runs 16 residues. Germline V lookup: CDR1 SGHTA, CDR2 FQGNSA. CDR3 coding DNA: TGTGCCAGCAGCTTAGATCCCGGGACAAGCTCCCGCCCGCAGTACTTC. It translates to CASSLDPGTSSRPQYF.

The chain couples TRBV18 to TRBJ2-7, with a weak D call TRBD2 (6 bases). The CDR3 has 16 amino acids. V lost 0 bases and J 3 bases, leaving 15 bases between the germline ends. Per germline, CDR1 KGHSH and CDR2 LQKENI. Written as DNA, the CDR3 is TGTGCCAGCTCACCACCGGTCGGGGCGGGAAGCTACGAGCAGTACTTC. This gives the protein CASSPPVGAGSYEQYF.

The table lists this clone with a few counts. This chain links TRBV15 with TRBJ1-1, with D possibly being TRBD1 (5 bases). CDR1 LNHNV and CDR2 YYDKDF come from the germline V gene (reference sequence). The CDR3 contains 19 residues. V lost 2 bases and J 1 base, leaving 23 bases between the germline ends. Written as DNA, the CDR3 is TGTGCCACCAGCAGAACCTGGAGCAGGGCATACGAAAAGAACACTGAAGCTTTCTTT. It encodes CATSRTWSRAYEKNTEAFF.

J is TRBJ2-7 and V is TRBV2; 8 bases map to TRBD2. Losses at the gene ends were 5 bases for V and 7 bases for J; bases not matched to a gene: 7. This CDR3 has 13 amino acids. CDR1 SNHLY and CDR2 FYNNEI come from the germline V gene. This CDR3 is CASSWAGGSEQYF. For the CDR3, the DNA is TGTGCCAGCAGTTGGGCGGGAGGCTCTGAGCAGTACTTC.

CDR3 sequence (DNA): TGTGCCAGCAGCTTTGTGACAGCAAACACCGGGGAGCTGTTTTTT. As protein: CASSFVTANTGELFF. V and J are TRBV5-5 and TRBJ2-2; TRBD1 might be the D (5 bases). CDR3 length: 15 amino acids. Germline assignment: CDR1 SGHKS and CDR2 YYEKEE (reference sequence). V lost 2 bases and J 2 bases, leaving 10 bases between the germline ends.

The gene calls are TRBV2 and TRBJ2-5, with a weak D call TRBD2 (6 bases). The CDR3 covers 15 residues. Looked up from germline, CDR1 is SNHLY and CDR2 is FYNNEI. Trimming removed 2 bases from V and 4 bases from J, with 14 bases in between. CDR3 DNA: TGTGCCAGCAGTGAAACAGGCAGGGAGGCAGAGACCCAGTACTTC. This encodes CASSETGREAETQYF. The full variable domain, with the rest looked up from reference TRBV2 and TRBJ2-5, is EPEVTQTPSHQVTQMGQEVILRCVPISNHLYFYWYRQILGQKVEFLVSFYNNEISEKSEIFDDQFSVERPDGSNFTLKIRSTKLEDSAMYFCASSETGREAETQYFGPGTRLLVL.

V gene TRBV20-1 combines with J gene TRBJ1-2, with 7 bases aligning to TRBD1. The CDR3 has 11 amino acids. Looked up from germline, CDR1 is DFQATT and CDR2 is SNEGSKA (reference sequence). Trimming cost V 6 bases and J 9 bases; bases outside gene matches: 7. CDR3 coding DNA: TGCAGTGCACAGACAGGGTTAAGCTACACCTTC. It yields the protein CSAQTGLSYTF.

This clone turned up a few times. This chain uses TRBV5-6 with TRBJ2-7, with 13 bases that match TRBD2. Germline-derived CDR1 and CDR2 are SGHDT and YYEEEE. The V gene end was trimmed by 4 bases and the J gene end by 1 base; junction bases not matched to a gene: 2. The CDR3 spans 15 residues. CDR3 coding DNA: TGTGCCAGCAGCAAGGGACTAGCGGGATCCTACGAGCAGTACTTC. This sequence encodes CASSKGLAGSYEQYF.

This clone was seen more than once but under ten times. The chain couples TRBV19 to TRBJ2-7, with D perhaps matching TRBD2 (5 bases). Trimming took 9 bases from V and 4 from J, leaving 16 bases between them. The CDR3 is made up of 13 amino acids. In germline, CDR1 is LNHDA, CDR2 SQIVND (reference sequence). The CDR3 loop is CASRRGKEYEQYF. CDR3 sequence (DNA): TGTGCCAGCCGCCGGGGTAAGGAATACGAGCAGTACTTC.

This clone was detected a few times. Here the CDR3 reads CASSPGTGDDQPQHF. CDR3 in DNA: TGCGCCAGCAGCCCCGGGACAGGGGATGATCAGCCCCAGCATTTT. The chain recombines TRBV4-1 with TRBJ1-5; 10 nucleotides align to TRBD1. CDR3 length: 15 amino acids. From germline, CDR1 is MGHRA and CDR2 YSYEKL. Losses at the gene ends were 4 bases for V and 5 bases for J; bases not matched to a gene: 5.

CDR3 DNA sequence: TGTGCCAGCAGCTCCGGGACAGCCAATCAGCCCCAGCATTTT. This encodes CASSSGTANQPQHF. The V gene is TRBV7-9, the J gene TRBJ1-5, with TRBD1 identical over 7 bases. This CDR3 is built from 14 residues. With V trimmed by 4 bases and J by 3 bases, 3 bases remained unmatched. Germline lookup yields CDR1 SEHNR and CDR2 FQNEAQ (reference sequence).

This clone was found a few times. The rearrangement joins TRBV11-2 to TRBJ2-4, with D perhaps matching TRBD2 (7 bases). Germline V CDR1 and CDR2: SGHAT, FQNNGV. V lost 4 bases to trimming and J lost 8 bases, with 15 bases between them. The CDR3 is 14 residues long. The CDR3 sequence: CASSYGRGGYIQYF. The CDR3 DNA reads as TGTGCCAGCAGCTATGGCAGGGGAGGGTACATTCAGTACTTC.

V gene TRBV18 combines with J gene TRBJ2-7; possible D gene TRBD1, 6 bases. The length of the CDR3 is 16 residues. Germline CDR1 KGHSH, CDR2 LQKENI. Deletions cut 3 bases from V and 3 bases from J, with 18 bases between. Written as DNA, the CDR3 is TGTGCCAGCTCACCCCAGTTACAAGGACAGAACTACGAGCAGTACTTC. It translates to CASSPQLQGQNYEQYF.

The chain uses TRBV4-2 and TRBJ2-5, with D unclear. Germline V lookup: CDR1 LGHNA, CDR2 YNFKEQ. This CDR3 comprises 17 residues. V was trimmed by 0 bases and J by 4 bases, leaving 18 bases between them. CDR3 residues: CASSQDRRQASPETQYF. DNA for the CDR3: TGTGCCAGCAGCCAAGATCGGCGACAAGCATCTCCAGAGACCCAGTACTTC.